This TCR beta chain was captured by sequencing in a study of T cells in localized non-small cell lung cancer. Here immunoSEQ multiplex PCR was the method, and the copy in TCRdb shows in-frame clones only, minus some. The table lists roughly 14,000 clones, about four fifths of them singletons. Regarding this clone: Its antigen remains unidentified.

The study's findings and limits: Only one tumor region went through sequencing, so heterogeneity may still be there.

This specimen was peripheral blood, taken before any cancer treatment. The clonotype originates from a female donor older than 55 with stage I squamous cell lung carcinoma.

CDR3 nucleotide sequence: TGTGCCATCAGCCCGACCCGGGGGGGATACGAGCAGTACTTC. Translating it yields CAISPTRGGYEQYF. The rearrangement links TRBV10-3 to TRBJ2-7; 8 bases line up with TRBD2. The J segment lost 4 bases and the V segment lost 6 bases, leaving 8 bases of the junction unmatched. CDR1 is ENHRY and CDR2 is SYGVKD in the germline V gene. This CDR3 spans 14 amino acids.